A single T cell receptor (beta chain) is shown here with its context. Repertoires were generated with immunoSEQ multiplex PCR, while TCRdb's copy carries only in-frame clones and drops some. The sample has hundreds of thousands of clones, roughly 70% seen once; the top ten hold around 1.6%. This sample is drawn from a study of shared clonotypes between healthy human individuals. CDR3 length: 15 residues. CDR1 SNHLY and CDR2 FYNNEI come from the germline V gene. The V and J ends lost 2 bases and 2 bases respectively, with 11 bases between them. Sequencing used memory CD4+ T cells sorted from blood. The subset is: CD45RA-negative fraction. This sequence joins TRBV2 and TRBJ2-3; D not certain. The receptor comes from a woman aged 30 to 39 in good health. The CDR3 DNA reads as TGTGCCAGCAGTGAATTTCAGACATTCACAGATACGCAGTATTTT. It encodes CASSEFQTFTDTQYF.